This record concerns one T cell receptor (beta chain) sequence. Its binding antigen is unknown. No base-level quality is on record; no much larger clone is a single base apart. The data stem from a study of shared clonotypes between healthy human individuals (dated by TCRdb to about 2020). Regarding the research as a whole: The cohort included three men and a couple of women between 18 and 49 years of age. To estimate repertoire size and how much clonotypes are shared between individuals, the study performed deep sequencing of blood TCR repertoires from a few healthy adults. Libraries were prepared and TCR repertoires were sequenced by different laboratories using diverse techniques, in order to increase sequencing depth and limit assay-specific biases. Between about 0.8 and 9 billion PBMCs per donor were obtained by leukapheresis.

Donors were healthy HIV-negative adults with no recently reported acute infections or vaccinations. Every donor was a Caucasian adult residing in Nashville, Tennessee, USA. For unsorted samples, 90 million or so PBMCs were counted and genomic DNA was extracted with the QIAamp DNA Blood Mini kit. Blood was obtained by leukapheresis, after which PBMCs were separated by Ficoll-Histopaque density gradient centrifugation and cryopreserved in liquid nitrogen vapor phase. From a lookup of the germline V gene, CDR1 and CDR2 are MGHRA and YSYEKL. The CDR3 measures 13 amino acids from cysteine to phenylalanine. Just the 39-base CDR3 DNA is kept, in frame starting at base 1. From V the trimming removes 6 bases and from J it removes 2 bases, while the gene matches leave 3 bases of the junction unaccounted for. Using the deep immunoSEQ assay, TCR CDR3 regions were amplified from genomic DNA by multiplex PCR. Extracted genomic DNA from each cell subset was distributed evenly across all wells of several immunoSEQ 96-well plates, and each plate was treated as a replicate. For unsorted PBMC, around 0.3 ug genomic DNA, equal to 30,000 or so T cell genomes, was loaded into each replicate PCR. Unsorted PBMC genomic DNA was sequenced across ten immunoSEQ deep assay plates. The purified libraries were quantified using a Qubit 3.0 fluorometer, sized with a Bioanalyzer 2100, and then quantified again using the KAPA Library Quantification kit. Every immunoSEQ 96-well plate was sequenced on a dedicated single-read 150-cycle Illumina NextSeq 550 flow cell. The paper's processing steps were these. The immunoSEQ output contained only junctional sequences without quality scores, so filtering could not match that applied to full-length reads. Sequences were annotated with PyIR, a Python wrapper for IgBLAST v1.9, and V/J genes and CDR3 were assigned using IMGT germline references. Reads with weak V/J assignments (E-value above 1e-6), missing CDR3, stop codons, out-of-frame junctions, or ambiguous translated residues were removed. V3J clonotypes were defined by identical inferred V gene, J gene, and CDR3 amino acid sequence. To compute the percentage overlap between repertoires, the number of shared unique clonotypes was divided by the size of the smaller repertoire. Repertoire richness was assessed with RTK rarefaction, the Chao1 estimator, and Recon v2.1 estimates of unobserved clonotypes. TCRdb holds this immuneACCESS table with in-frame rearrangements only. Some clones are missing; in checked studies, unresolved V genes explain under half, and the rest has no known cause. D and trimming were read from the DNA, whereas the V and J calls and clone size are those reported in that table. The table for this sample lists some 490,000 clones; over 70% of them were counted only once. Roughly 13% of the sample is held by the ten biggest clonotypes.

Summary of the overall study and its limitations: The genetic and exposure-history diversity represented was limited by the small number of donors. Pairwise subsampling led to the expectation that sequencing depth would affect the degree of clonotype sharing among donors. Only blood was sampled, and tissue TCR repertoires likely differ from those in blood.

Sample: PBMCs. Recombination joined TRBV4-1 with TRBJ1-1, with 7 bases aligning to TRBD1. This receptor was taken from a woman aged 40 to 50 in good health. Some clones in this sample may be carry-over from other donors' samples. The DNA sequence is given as TGCGCCAGCAGTCGGACAGGCAACACTGAAGCTTTCTTT. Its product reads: CASSRTGNTEAFF.